This T cell receptor beta chain comes out of a study of cytomegalovirus exposure and HLA in healthy donors. Study observations and caveats: Donor immune exposure was known only as CMV serostatus. Associated with cytomegalovirus, according to the listing, were some 150 TCR beta chains. TCR beta V- and J-gene trimming was later associated with a missense DCLRE1C variant. Whilst most TCR sequences proved rare, a subset of public TCRs occurred across many donors.

As concerns this clone: The antigen is unknown.

This CDR3 is built from 15 residues. V was shortened by 3 bases and J by 1 base, with 14 bases between the two germline ends. The germline V gene encodes CDR1 SGHDT and CDR2 YYEEEE. It was with 60 Vbeta and 13 Jbeta primers that the PCR ran. Profiled with immunoSEQ multiplex PCR; TCRdb holds only in-frame clones, not every one. Of about 150,000 clones listed, 60% to 80% are singletons. The material sequenced was PBMCs. The TCR was taken from a male donor in good health and CMV-seronegative. The chain links TRBV5-6 to TRBJ2-7, with D perhaps matching TRBD2 (6 bases). The CDR3, as DNA: TGTGCCAGCAGCTATGGTCCGGGACTTTCCTACGAGCAGTACTTC. Its translation: CASSYGPGLSYEQYF.